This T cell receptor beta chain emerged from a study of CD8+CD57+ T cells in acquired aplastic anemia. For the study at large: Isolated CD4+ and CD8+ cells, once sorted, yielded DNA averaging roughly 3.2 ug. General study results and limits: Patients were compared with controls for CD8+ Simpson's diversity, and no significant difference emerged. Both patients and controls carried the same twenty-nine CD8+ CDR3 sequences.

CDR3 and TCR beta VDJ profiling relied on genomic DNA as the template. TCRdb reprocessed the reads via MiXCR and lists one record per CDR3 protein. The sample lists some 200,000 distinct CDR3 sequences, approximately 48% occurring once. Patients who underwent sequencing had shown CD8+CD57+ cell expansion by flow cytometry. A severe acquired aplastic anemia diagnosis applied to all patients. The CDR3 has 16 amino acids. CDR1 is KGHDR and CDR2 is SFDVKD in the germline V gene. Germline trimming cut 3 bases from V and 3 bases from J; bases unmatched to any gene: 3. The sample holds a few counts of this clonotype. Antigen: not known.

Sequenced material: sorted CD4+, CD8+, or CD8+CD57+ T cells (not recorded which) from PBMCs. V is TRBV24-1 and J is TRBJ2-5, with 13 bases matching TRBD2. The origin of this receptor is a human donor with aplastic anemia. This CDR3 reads CATSDPGLAGEETQYF. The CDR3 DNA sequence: TGTGCCACCAGTGATCCCGGACTAGCGGGAGAAGAGACCCAGTACTTC.